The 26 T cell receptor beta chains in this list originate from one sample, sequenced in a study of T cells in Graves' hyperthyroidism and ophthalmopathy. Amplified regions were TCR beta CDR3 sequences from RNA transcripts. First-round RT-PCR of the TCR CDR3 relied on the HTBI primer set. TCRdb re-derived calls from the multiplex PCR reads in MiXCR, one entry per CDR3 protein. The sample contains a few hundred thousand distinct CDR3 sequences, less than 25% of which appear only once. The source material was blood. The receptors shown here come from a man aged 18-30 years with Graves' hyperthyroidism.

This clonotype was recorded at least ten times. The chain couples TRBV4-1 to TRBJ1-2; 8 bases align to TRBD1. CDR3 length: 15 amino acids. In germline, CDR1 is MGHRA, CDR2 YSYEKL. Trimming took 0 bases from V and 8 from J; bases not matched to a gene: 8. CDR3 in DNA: TGCGCCAGCAGCCAAGATGACAGGGGTTACTTAGGCTACACCTTC. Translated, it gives CASSQDDRGYLGYTF.

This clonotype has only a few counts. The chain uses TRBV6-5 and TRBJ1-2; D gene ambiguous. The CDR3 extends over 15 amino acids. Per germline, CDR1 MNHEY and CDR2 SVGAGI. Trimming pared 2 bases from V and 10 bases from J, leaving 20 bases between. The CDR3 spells CASSYRVGRTTTYTF. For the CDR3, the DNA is TGTGCCAGCAGTTACCGCGTGGGCAGGACGACTACCTACACCTTC.

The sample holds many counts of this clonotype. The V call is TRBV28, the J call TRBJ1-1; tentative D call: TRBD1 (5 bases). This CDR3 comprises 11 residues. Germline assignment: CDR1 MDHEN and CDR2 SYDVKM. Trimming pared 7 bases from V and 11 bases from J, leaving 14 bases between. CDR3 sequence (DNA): TGTGCCAGCATTCTCTGGGGGAACGCTTTCTTT. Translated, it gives CASILWGNAFF.

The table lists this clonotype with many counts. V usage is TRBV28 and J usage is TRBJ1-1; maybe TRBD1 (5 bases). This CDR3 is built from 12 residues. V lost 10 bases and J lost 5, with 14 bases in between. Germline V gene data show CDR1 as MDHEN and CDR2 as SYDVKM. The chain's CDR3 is CATKGFWTEAFF. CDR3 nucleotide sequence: TGTGCCACCAAGGGGTTTTGGACTGAAGCTTTCTTT. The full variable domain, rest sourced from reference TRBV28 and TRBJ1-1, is DVKVTQSSRYLVKRTGEKVFLECVQDMDHENMFWYRQDPGLGLRLIYFSYDVKMKEKGDIPEGYSVSREKKERFSLILESASTNQTSMYLCATKGFWTEAFFGQGTRLTVV.

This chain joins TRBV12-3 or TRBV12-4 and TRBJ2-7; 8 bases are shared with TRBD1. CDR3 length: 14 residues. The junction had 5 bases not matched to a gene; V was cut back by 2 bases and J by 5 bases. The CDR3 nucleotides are TGTGCCAGCAGTTTAAACAGGGGGGTCGACGAGCAGTACTTC. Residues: CASSLNRGVDEQYF.

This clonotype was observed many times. The CDR3 DNA follows: TGTGCCAGCAGTCCGGGGGGGGAGCTGTTTTTT. Amino acids: CASSPGGELFF. The rearrangement links TRBV12-3 or TRBV12-4 to TRBJ2-2, with D perhaps matching TRBD2 (5 bases). V lost 5 bases and J lost 8, with 6 bases in between. The CDR3 is made up of 11 amino acids.

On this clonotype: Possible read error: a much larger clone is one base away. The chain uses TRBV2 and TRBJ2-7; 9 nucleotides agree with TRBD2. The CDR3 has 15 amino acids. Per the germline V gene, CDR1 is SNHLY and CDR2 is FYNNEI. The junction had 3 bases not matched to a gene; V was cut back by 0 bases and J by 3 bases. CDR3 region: CASSEASGSVYEQYF. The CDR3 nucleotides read TGTGCCAGCAGTGAAGCTAGCGGGAGTGTCTACGAGCAGTACTTC.

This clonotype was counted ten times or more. The CDR3 spells CASSPLGQGGTEAFF. The CDR3, as DNA: TGTGCCAGTAGTCCCCTTGGCCAGGGCGGCACTGAAGCTTTCTTT. This sequence joins TRBV2 and TRBJ1-1; a weak D match, TRBD1 (5 bases). The germline gives CDR1 SNHLY, CDR2 FYNNEI. Trimming cost V 9 bases and J 4 bases, with 21 bases left between them. CDR3 length: 15 amino acids.

The CDR3: CASSQDGRGPEQYF. The CDR3 DNA reads TGCGCCAGCAGCCAAGATGGCCGGGGTCCCGAGCAGTACTTC. The V and J genes are TRBV4-1 and TRBJ2-7; D may be TRBD2 (5 bases). Between the trimmed V and J ends, which lost 0 bases and 6 bases, there was a span of 12 bases. CDR1 is MGHRA and CDR2 is YSYEKL in the germline V gene. The length of the CDR3 is 14 residues.

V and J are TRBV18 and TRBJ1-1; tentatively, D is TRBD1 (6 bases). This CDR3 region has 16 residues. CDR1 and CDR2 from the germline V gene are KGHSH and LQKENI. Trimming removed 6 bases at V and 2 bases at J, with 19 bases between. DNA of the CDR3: TGTGCCAGCTCCCCTGCCGCTGACAGGCGAAACACTGAAGCTTTCTTT. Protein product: CASSPAADRRNTEAFF.

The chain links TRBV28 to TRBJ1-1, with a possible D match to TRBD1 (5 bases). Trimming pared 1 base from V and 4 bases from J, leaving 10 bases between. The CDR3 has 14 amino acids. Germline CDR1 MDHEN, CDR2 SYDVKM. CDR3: CASSLSGGFTEAFF. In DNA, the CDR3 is TGTGCCAGCAGTTTATCGGGGGGATTCACTGAAGCTTTCTTT.

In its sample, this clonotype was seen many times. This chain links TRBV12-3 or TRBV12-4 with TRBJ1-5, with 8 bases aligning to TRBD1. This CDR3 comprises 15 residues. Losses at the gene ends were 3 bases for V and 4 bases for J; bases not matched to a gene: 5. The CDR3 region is CASSLRTGLNQPQHF. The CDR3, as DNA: TGTGCCAGCAGTTTGAGGACAGGGCTTAATCAGCCCCAGCATTTT.

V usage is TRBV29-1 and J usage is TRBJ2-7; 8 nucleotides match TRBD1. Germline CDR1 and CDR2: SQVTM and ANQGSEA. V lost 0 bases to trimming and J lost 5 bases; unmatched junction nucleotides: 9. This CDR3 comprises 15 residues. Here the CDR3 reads CSVEDTPGTGNEQYF. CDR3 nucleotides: TGCAGCGTTGAAGATACGCCCGGGACAGGAAACGAGCAGTACTTC.

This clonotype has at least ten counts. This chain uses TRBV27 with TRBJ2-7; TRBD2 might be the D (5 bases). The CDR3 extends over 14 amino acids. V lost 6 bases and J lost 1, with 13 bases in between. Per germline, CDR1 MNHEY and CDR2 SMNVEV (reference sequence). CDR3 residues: CASRRLSPSYEQYF. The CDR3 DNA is TGTGCCAGCAGACGACTATCCCCGTCCTACGAGCAGTACTTC.

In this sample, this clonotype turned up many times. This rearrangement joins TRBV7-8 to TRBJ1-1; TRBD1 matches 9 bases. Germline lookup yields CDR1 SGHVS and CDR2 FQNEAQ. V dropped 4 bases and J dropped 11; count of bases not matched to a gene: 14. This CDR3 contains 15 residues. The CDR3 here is CASSWGTGRDDNAFF. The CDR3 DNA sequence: TGTGCCAGCAGCTGGGGGACAGGGAGAGATGATAACGCTTTCTTT.

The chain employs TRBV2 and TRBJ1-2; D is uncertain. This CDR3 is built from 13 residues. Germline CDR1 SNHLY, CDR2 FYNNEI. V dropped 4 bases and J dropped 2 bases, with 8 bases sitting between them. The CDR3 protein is CASSGVSNYGYTF. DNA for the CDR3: TGTGCCAGCAGTGGGGTCTCCAACTATGGCTACACCTTC.

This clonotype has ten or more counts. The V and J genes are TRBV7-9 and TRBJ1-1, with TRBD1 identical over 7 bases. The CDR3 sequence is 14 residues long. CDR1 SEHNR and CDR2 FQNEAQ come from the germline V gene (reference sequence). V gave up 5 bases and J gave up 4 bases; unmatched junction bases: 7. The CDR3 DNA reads TGTGCCAGCAGCCCGATAGCAGGGGGCACTGAAGCTTTCTTT. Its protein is CASSPIAGGTEAFF.

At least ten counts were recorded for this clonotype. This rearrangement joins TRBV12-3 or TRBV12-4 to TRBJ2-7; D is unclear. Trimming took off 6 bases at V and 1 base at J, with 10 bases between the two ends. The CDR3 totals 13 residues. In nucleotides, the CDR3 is TGTGCCAGCAGGACCACTGGATCCTACGAGCAGTACTTC. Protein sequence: CASRTTGSYEQYF.

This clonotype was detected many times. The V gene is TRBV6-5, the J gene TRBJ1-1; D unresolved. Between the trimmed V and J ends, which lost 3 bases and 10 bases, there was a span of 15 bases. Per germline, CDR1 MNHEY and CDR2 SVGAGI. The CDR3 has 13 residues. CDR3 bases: TGTGCCAGCAGTTATTATCCTAAGGAGCCAGCTTTCTTT. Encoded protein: CASSYYPKEPAFF.

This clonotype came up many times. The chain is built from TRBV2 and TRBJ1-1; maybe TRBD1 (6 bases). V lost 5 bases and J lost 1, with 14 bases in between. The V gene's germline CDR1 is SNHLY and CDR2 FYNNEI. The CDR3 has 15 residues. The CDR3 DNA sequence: TGTGCCAGCAGTCGGGGCAGGGGCAAGAACACTGAAGCTTTCTTT. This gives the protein CASSRGRGKNTEAFF.

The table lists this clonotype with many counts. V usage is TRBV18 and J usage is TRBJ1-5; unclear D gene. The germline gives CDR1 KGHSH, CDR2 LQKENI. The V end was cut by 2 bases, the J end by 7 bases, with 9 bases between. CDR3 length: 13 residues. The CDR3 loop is CASSPSKGQPQHF. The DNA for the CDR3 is TGTGCCAGCTCACCATCGAAAGGACAGCCCCAGCATTTT.

The CDR3 sequence: CASSFYDMTAARAYEQYF. The DNA for the CDR3 is TGTGCCAGCAGCTTCTACGATATGACGGCGGCTAGAGCCTACGAGCAGTACTTC. The chain uses TRBV5-6 and TRBJ2-7; D is unclear. Trimming took off 2 bases at V and 2 bases at J, with 23 bases between the two ends. CDR3 length equals 18 residues. Per the germline V gene, CDR1 is SGHDT and CDR2 is YYEEEE.

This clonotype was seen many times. For the CDR3, the DNA is TGTGCCACCAGCAGAGGGGGGCAGGAGACGGTCGGCTACACCTTC. Translating gives CATSRGGQETVGYTF. The chain recombines TRBV15 with TRBJ1-2, with D possibly matching TRBD1 (6 bases). CDR1 and CDR2 (germline): LNHNV, YYDKDF (reference sequence). The CDR3 covers 15 residues. The V end was cut by 1 base, the J end by 8 bases, with 17 bases between.

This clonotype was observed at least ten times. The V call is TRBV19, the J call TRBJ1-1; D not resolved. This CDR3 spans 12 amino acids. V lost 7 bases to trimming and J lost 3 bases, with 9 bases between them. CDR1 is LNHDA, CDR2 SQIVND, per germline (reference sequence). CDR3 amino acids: CASKDWDTEAFF. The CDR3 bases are TGTGCCAGTAAAGACTGGGACACTGAAGCTTTCTTT.

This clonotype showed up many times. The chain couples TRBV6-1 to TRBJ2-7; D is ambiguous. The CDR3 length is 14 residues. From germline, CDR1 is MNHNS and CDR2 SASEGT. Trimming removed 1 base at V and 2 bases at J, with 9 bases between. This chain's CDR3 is CASSEGYRPYEQYF. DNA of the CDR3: TGTGCCAGCAGTGAAGGGTACCGACCCTACGAGCAGTACTTC.

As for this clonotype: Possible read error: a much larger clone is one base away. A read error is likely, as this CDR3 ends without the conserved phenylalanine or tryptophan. CDR3 loop: CASSPLEDTEAFY. The DNA for the CDR3 is TGTGCCAGCTCACCACTAGAGGACACTGAAGCTTTCTAT. This chain links TRBV18 with TRBJ1-1; D remains ambiguous. Trimming cost V 1 base and J 3 bases, with 6 bases left between them. Germline CDR1 KGHSH, CDR2 LQKENI. The CDR3 is 13 residues long.